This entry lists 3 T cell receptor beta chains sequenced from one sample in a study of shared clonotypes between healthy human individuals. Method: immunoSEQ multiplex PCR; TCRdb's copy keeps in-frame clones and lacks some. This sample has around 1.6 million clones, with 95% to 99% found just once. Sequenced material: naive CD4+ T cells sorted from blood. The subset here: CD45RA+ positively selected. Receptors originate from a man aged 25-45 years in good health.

In nucleotides, the CDR3 is TGTGCCAGCTCGGAACAGCTGAACACCGGGGAGCTGTTTTTT. The encoded protein is CASSEQLNTGELFF. The rearrangement joins TRBV2 to TRBJ2-2; D gene uncertain. V was clipped by 8 bases and J by 1 base, with 11 bases between them. CDR1 SNHLY and CDR2 FYNNEI come from the germline V gene. The CDR3 totals 14 residues.

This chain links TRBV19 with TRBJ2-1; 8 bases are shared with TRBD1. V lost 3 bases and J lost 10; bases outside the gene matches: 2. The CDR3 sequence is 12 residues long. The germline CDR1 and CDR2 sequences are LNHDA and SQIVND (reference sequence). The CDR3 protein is CASSMGTGEQFF. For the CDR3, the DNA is TGTGCCAGTAGTATGGGGACAGGAGAGCAGTTCTTC.

CDR3 region: CAWISRRAFF. The CDR3 DNA reads as TGTGCCTGGATCTCGCGGAGAGCTTTCTTT. The rearrangement uses TRBV30 and TRBJ1-1; D call uncertain. Germline V gene data show CDR1 as GTSNPN and CDR2 as SVGIG (reference sequence). The V and J ends lost 4 bases and 10 bases respectively, with 10 bases between them. CDR3 size: 10 residues.